This entry describes one T cell receptor (beta chain). Time point given: blood from clinic visit 5 months post-surgery; TSC patient then seizure free. These data originate in a study of brain T cells in children with intractable seizures. Germline CDR1 reads SGHDT; CDR2 reads YYEEEE. CDR3 size: 14 residues. The germline V and J ends were trimmed by 0 bases and 4 bases, with 8 bases remaining between them. Sequencing used immunoSEQ multiplex PCR; TCRdb keeps in-frame clones, though not all of them. The sample has about 340,000 clones, about 94% seen once. This clonotype was sampled from a boy younger than two with tuberous sclerosis and intractable seizures. The rearrangement uses TRBV5-6 and TRBJ2-1; D is uncertain. The sample consisted of peripheral blood, taken about 5 months after surgery. The CDR3 region is CASSLGRRYNEQFF. CDR3 in DNA: TGTGCCAGCAGCTTGGGTCGCAGATACAATGAGCAGTTCTTC.